A single sample gave rise to the 27 T cell receptor beta chains below, sequenced in a study of T cell responses to AZD1222 COVID-19 vaccine. Some clones are missing from TCRdb's copy, which holds only in-frame ones; the method was immunoSEQ multiplex PCR. Altogether approximately 190,000 clones are present, approximately 91% being singletons, with the ten largest covering more than 0.75%. This specimen consisted of peripheral blood, obtained on day 0 of AZD1222 vaccination. These receptors originate from an adult in good health.

This rearrangement joins TRBV14 to TRBJ1-6; D unresolved. The germline V gene encodes CDR1 SGHDN and CDR2 FVKESK. The CDR3 has 13 residues. V gave up 4 bases and J gave up 6 bases, with 7 bases separating them. CDR3 in DNA: TGTGCCAGCAGCCTCACCGTTAATTCACCCCTCCACTTT. It translates to CASSLTVNSPLHF. Looking up the rest from reference TRBV14 and TRBJ1-6 gives the full variable domain: EAGVTQFPSHSVIEKGQTVTLRCDPISGHDNLYWYRRVMGKEIKFLLHFVKESKQDESGMPNNRFLAERTGGTYSTLKVQPAELEDSGVYFCASSLTVNSPLHFGNGTRLTVT.

The chain is built from TRBV4-2 and TRBJ2-7; the match to TRBD2 covers 9 bases. The V gene end was trimmed by 2 bases and the J gene end by 2 bases; junction bases not matched to a gene: 1. CDR3 length: 14 amino acids. Germline V gene sequence: CDR1 LGHNA, CDR2 YNFKEQ. In DNA, the CDR3 is TGTGCCAGCAGCCAAAGGACTAGCGCCTACGAGCAGTACTTC. It encodes CASSQRTSAYEQYF.

This sequence joins TRBV5-1 and TRBJ2-5; 12 bases match TRBD2. The V gene end was trimmed by 3 bases and the J gene end by 1 base; junction bases not matched to a gene: 1. The CDR3 has 15 residues. CDR1 is SGHRS, CDR2 YFSETQ, per germline. CDR3: CASSWTSGIQETQYF. The CDR3 nucleotides are TGCGCCAGCAGCTGGACTAGCGGGATCCAAGAGACCCAGTACTTC.

CDR3 bases: TGCGCCAGCAGCTTGAGGAGGGGGCGGACCTCTGGGGCCAACGTCCTGACTTTC. This encodes CASSLRRGRTSGANVLTF. This sequence joins TRBV5-1 and TRBJ2-6, with TRBD1 as a possible D gene (7 bases). V lost 1 base and J 0 bases, leaving 14 bases between the germline ends. CDR3 length equals 18 residues. Germline V gene data show CDR1 as SGHRS and CDR2 as YFSETQ.

The J gene is TRBJ1-2, the V gene TRBV6-2 or TRBV6-3, with 7 bases identical to TRBD1. The CDR3 runs 13 residues. The trim removed 5 bases at V and 4 bases at J, leaving 4 bases unmatched. Germline CDR1 is MNHEY and CDR2 is SVGEGT. DNA for the CDR3: TGTGCCAGCAGTGCGGGACAGTTCTATGGCTACACCTTC. Its translation: CASSAGQFYGYTF.

The chain joins TRBV5-4 to TRBJ2-6; D gene unclear. Trimming stripped 0 bases from V and 1 base from J, with 11 bases between. From germline, CDR1 is SGHNT and CDR2 YYREEE (reference sequence). CDR3 size: 17 residues. The CDR3 spells CASSLGFESSGANVLTF. In DNA, the CDR3 is TGTGCCAGCAGCTTGGGGTTTGAATCGTCTGGGGCCAACGTCCTGACTTTC.

The rearrangement links TRBV4-1 to TRBJ1-4; a possible D gene is TRBD1 (5 bases). V shed 3 bases and J shed 4 bases, with 15 bases lying between them. CDR1 MGHRA and CDR2 YSYEKL come from the germline V gene. This CDR3 spans 16 amino acids. CDR3 in amino acids: CASSQRSGRINEKLFF. CDR3 sequence (DNA): TGCGCCAGCAGCCAGCGCTCGGGACGGATTAATGAAAAACTGTTTTTT.

The rearrangement uses TRBV5-1 and TRBJ1-3; TRBD1 matches 8 bases. The V segment lost 4 bases and the J segment 2 bases; nucleotides outside the gene matches: 5. Germline V gives CDR1 SGHRS, CDR2 YFSETQ. There are 15 residues in the CDR3. Here the CDR3 reads CASSPGQGAGNTIYF. The CDR3, as DNA: TGCGCCAGCAGCCCAGGACAGGGAGCTGGAAACACCATATATTTT.

This chain uses TRBV27 with TRBJ2-1, with D perhaps matching TRBD1 or TRBD2 (6 bases each). The germline V gene encodes CDR1 MNHEY and CDR2 SMNVEV (reference sequence). The CDR3 has 15 residues. Trimming cost V 6 bases and J 4 bases, with 16 bases left between them. CDR3 nucleotides: TGTGCCAGCAGCCCGGGGGCGAAACCTTACAATGAGCAGTTCTTC. Its translation is CASSPGAKPYNEQFF.

The J gene is TRBJ1-1, the V gene TRBV14; weak D call: TRBD1 (5 bases). V was shortened by 2 bases and J by 7 bases, with 17 bases between the two germline ends. This CDR3 is 15 amino acids long. Germline V gives CDR1 SGHDN, CDR2 FVKESK. The CDR3 nucleotides are TGTGCCAGCAGCCAAACCGCGGGGCGACGGGGTGAAGCTTTCTTT. Its protein is CASSQTAGRRGEAFF. The variable domain in full, with the rest retrieved from reference TRBV14 and TRBJ1-1, is EAGVTQFPSHSVIEKGQTVTLRCDPISGHDNLYWYRRVMGKEIKFLLHFVKESKQDESGMPNNRFLAERTGGTYSTLKVQPAELEDSGVYFCASSQTAGRRGEAFFGQGTRLTVV.

The CDR3 DNA reads TGCGCCAGCAGCCAAGTTCTCGGGAACACTGAAGCTTTCTTT. Its translation is CASSQVLGNTEAFF. The rearrangement links TRBV4-1 to TRBJ1-1; D is uncertain. CDR1 is MGHRA, CDR2 YSYEKL, per germline. V was cut by 1 base and J by 1 base, with 7 bases left in between. CDR3 size: 14 residues.

The chain is built from TRBV5-8 and TRBJ2-1; 11 bases align to TRBD2. CDR1 is SGHTS, CDR2 YDEGEE, per germline. V was clipped by 10 bases and J by 8 bases; unmatched bases: 8. This CDR3 contains 13 residues. The CDR3 is CARGLAEAHEQFF. In nucleotides, the CDR3 is TGTGCCCGGGGACTAGCGGAGGCGCATGAGCAGTTCTTC. Filled out from reference TRBV5-8 and TRBJ2-1, the complete variable domain reads EAGVTQSPTHLIKTRGQQATLRCSPISGHTSVYWYQQALGLGLQFLLWYDEGEERNRGNFPPRFSGRQFPNYSSELNVNALELEDSALYLCARGLAEAHEQFFGPGTRLTVL.

This rearrangement joins TRBV7-9 to TRBJ2-3; 11 bases match TRBD1. This CDR3 spans 16 amino acids. With 5 bases clipped from V and 2 bases from J, the junction kept 6 bases outside the gene matches. CDR1 is SEHNR and CDR2 is FQNEAQ in the germline V gene (reference sequence). The CDR3 spells CASSARDRGITDTQYF. The CDR3 DNA is TGTGCCAGCAGCGCGCGGGACAGGGGGATCACAGATACGCAGTATTTT.

The J gene is TRBJ1-2, the V gene TRBV2; 10 nucleotides align to TRBD1. V lost 3 bases and J lost 4; bases outside the gene matches: 5. This CDR3 has 15 amino acids. The germline gives CDR1 SNHLY, CDR2 FYNNEI. CDR3 region: CASSEGTGESYGYTF. The CDR3 DNA is TGTGCCAGCAGTGAGGGGACAGGGGAAAGCTATGGCTACACCTTC.

CDR3 protein: CASSSGQGMGDTQYF. The CDR3 bases are TGTGCCAGCAGTTCGGGACAGGGTATGGGAGATACGCAGTATTTT. The J gene is TRBJ2-3, the V gene TRBV28, with TRBD1 matching 9 bases. There are 15 residues in the CDR3. Germline V CDR1 and CDR2: MDHEN, SYDVKM. V was clipped by 4 bases and J by 5 bases; unmatched bases: 7.

CDR3 sequence: CASSVVSANYGYTF. CDR3 DNA sequence: TGTGCCAGCAGCGTAGTTTCGGCCAACTATGGCTACACCTTC. The genes are TRBV9 and TRBJ1-2, with D unclear. Deletions cut 0 bases from V and 2 bases from J, with 8 bases between. The CDR3 is made up of 14 amino acids. CDR1 is SGDLS, CDR2 YYNGEE, per germline.

The V and J genes are TRBV2 and TRBJ1-4; D is perhaps TRBD1 (5 bases). With 6 bases removed from V and 4 bases from J, the gap between germline ends came to 12 bases. Germline V gene data show CDR1 as SNHLY and CDR2 as FYNNEI. This CDR3 is built from 14 residues. CDR3 sequence (DNA): TGTGCCAGCAGGGGACGGGGGTTTAATGAAAAACTGTTTTTT. As protein: CASRGRGFNEKLFF.

V and J are TRBV4-1 and TRBJ2-3, with 10 bases matching TRBD2. In germline, CDR1 is MGHRA, CDR2 YSYEKL. The CDR3 runs 17 residues. V trimming: 1 base; J trimming: 5 bases; junction bases outside the gene matches: 9. The DNA of the CDR3 is TGCGCCAGCAGCCAAGTTGGAGCGGGAGGGCCGATAGATACGCAGTATTTT. Amino acids: CASSQVGAGGPIDTQYF.

J is TRBJ1-2 and V is TRBV29-1, with TRBD1 matching 9 bases. The CDR3 has 11 residues. The trim removed 7 bases at V and 5 bases at J, leaving 2 bases unmatched. Per germline, CDR1 SQVTM and CDR2 ANQGSEA. For the CDR3, the DNA is TGCAGCGGACAGGGGGGGTATGGCTACACCTTC. It specifies CSGQGGYGYTF.

The chain employs TRBV27 and TRBJ1-6, with D possibly matching TRBD1 (5 bases). The CDR3 loop spans 16 amino acids. The germline CDR1 and CDR2 sequences are MNHEY and SMNVEV (reference sequence). Trimming took off 5 bases at V and 4 bases at J, with 15 bases between the two ends. Here the CDR3 reads CASSPRDGGYNSPLHF. CDR3 bases: TGTGCCAGCAGTCCGCGGGACGGGGGGTATAATTCACCCCTCCACTTT.

Notes on this clone: Distinct nucleotide sequences in the sample also encode this CDR3. The CDR3 loop is CASSLSRREDGYTF. CDR3 coding DNA: TGTGCCAGCAGCCTAAGCCGCAGGGAGGATGGCTACACCTTC. The chain couples TRBV7-9 to TRBJ1-2; D perhaps matches TRBD1 (5 bases). Trimming left V 5 bases short and J 6 bases short, with 16 bases between. Per the germline V gene, CDR1 is SEHNR and CDR2 is FQNEAQ (reference sequence). The CDR3 totals 14 residues.

The V gene is TRBV28, the J gene TRBJ2-7; 8 bases line up with TRBD2. The CDR3 sequence is 15 residues long. V gave up 5 bases and J gave up 3 bases; unmatched junction bases: 9. Germline lookup yields CDR1 MDHEN and CDR2 SYDVKM. The CDR3 bases are TGTGCCAGCAGTCAATGGACTAGCAGATACTACGAGCAGTACTTC. This gives the protein CASSQWTSRYYEQYF. Together with reference TRBV28 and TRBJ2-7, the CDR3 gives the full variable domain: DVKVTQSSRYLVKRTGEKVFLECVQDMDHENMFWYRQDPGLGLRLIYFSYDVKMKEKGDIPEGYSVSREKKERFSLILESASTNQTSMYLCASSQWTSRYYEQYFGPGTRLTVT.

The chain couples TRBV6-5 to TRBJ1-1; 7 bases align to TRBD1. CDR3 size: 14 residues. The V and J ends lost 4 bases and 0 bases, in that order; junction bases with no gene match: 2. CDR1 is MNHEY and CDR2 is SVGAGI in the germline V gene. The CDR3 sequence: CASSSGTVNTEAFF. CDR3 nucleotides: TGTGCCAGCAGTTCCGGGACAGTGAACACTGAAGCTTTCTTT.

The CDR3 region has the DNA TGTGCCAGCAGCGTAGCTAGCGGGGTCCCCTACGAGCAGTACTTC. This codes for CASSVASGVPYEQYF. The chain has TRBV9 and TRBJ2-7; the match to TRBD2 covers 9 bases. The trim removed 0 bases at V and 2 bases at J, leaving 3 bases unmatched. The CDR3 sequence is 15 residues long. Germline CDR1 SGDLS, CDR2 YYNGEE. Filled out from reference TRBV9 and TRBJ2-7, the complete variable domain reads DSGVTQTPKHLITATGQRVTLRCSPRSGDLSVYWYQQSLDQGLQFLIQYYNGEERAKGNILERFSAQQFPDLHSELNLSSLELGDSALYFCASSVASGVPYEQYFGPGTRLTVT.

The rearrangement links TRBV10-1 to TRBJ2-7, with D unclear. CDR1 is WNHNN, CDR2 SYGVQD, per germline (reference sequence). This CDR3 comprises 12 residues. The germline V and J ends were trimmed by 5 bases and 2 bases, with 7 bases remaining between them. CDR3 DNA sequence: TGCGCCAGCAGTACCTCCACCTACGAGCAGTACTTC. Amino acids: CASSTSTYEQYF.

V gene TRBV9 combines with J gene TRBJ2-7, with 7 bases matching TRBD2. J was trimmed by 0 bases and V by 0 bases; bases with no gene match: 18. The germline V gene encodes CDR1 SGDLS and CDR2 YYNGEE. The CDR3 loop spans 20 amino acids. The DNA of the CDR3 is TGTGCCAGCAGCGTAGGGCCTACAGAAGGGACTACCGCCAGCTCCTACGAGCAGTACTTC. It is translated as CASSVGPTEGTTASSYEQYF.

The gene calls are TRBV7-2 and TRBJ2-2, with TRBD2 matching 7 bases. Per the germline V gene, CDR1 is SGHTA and CDR2 is FQGNSA. There are 16 residues in the CDR3. Losses at the gene ends were 5 bases for V and 4 bases for J; bases not matched to a gene: 10. CDR3 residues: CASSVQSGMSTGELFF. The CDR3 bases are TGTGCCAGCAGCGTTCAAAGCGGGATGTCCACCGGGGAGCTGTTTTTT. The full variable domain, completed using reference TRBV7-2 and TRBJ2-2, is GAGVSQSPSNKVTEKGKDVELRCDPISGHTALYWYRQSLGQGLEFLIYFQGNSAPDKSGLPSDRFSAERTGGSVSTLTIQRTQQEDSAVYLCASSVQSGMSTGELFFGEGSRLTVL.